This T cell receptor (beta chain) was retrieved from a study of blood T cell repertoires in COVID-19. This clone was seen only once. The CDR3 contains 12 residues. Germline CDR1 is SQVTM and CDR2 is ANQGSEA. Between the trimmed V and J ends, which lost 5 bases and 4 bases, there was a span of 12 bases. Measured with immunoSEQ multiplex PCR; TCRdb has only the in-frame clones, and not every one. This sample yields a few hundred thousand clones, of which 90% are seen a single time; less than 15% belongs to the top ten. The specimen sequenced was PBMCs or T cells enriched from blood (not recorded which). The chain employs TRBV29-1 and TRBJ2-7, with D possibly matching TRBD1 (6 bases). This TCR derives from a young man who had been exposed to COVID-19. CDR3 bases: TGCAGCGTTAGGCAGGGGCCGTACGAGCAGTACTTC. Its translation is CSVRQGPYEQYF.